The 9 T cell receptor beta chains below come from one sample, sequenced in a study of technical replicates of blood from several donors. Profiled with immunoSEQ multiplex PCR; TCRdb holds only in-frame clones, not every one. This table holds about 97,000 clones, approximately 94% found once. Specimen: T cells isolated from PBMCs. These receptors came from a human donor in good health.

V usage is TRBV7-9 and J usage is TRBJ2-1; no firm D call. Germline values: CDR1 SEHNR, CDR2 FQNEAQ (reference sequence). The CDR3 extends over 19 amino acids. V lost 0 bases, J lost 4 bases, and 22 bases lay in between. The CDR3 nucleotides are TGTGCCAGCAGCTTAGCCCTACTACCAACCGGGTTTTTGTACAATGAGCAGTTCTTC. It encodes CASSLALLPTGFLYNEQFF.

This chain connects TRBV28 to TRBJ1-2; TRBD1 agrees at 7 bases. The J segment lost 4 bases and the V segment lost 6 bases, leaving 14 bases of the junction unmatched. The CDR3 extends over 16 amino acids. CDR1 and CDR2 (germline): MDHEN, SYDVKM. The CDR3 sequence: CASRQSLGQEGYGYTF. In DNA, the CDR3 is TGTGCCAGCAGGCAATCCCTTGGACAGGAGGGCTATGGCTACACCTTC.

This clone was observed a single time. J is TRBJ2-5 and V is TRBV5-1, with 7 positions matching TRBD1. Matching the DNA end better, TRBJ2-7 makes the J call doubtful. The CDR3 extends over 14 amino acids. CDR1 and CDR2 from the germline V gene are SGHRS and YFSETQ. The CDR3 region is CASSLGDSRYEQYF. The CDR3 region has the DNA TGCGCCAGCAGCTTGGGGGACAGCCGCTACGAGCAGTACTTC.

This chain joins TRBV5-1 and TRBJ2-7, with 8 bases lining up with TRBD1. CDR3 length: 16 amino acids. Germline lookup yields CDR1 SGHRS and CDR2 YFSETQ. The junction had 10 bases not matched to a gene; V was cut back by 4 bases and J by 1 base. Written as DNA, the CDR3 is TGCGCCAGCAGCCAAAGACAGGGGATTGGATCCTACGAGCAGTACTTC. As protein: CASSQRQGIGSYEQYF.

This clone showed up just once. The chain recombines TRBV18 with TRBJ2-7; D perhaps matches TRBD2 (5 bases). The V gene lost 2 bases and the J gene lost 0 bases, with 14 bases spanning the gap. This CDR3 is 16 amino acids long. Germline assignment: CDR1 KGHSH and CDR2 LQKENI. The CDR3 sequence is CASSPMGAESSYEQYF. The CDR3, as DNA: TGTGCCAGCTCACCAATGGGAGCTGAAAGCTCCTACGAGCAGTACTTC.

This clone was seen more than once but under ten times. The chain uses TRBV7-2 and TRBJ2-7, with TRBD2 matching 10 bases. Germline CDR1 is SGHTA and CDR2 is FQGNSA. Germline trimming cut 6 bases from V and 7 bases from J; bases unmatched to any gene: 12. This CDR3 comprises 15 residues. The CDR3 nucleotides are TGTGCCAGCAGGCCAGCGGGAGGGTCCCCTGTGGAGCAGTACTTC. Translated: CASRPAGGSPVEQYF.

CDR3 sequence: CASSFSGRTIYEQFF. The DNA of the CDR3 is TGTGCCAGCAGTTTTAGCGGGAGGACTATCTATGAGCAGTTCTTC. The chain joins TRBV27 to TRBJ2-1; the match to TRBD2 covers 10 bases. The germline gives CDR1 MNHEY, CDR2 SMNVEV (reference sequence). The trim removed 3 bases at V and 8 bases at J, leaving 7 bases unmatched. The CDR3 is 15 amino acids.

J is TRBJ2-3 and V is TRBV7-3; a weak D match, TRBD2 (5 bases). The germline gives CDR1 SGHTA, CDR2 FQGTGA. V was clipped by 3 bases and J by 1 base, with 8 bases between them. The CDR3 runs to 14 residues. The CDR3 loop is CASSFSSGTDTQYF. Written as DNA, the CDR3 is TGTGCCAGCAGCTTTAGTAGCGGCACAGATACGCAGTATTTT.

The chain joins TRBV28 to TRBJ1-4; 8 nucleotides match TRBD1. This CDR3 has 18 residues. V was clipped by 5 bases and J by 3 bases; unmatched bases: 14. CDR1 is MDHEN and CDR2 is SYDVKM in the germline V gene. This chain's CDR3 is CASSMTGVGMRANEKLFF. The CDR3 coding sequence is TGTGCCAGCAGTATGACAGGGGTCGGCATGAGGGCTAATGAAAAACTGTTTTTT.